This record looks at one TCR beta chain sequence and its context. The entry originates in a study of blood T cell repertoires in COVID-19. Across the study: Sources were T cells, B-cell-depleted T cells, or PBMCs; the material itself was cDNA or gDNA.

Sequencing used immunoSEQ multiplex PCR; TCRdb keeps in-frame clones, though not all of them. Among about 310,000 clones listed, 70% to 90% were seen once. With 8 bases removed from V and 4 bases from J, the gap between germline ends came to 14 bases. Germline loops: CDR1 MNHEY, CDR2 SVGAGI. The CDR3 is made up of 14 amino acids. In assigning cohorts, the study relied on participant-reported clinical history. Sequencing input: PBMCs or T cells enriched from blood (not recorded which). This sequence originates from a man younger than 45 who had recovered from COVID-19. The rearrangement joins TRBV6-5 to TRBJ2-2, with a weak D call TRBD2 (5 bases). CDR3 DNA sequence: TGTGCCAGCGCCTCTGGAGGTTTCACCGGGGAGCTGTTTTTT. Translating gives CASASGGFTGELFF.